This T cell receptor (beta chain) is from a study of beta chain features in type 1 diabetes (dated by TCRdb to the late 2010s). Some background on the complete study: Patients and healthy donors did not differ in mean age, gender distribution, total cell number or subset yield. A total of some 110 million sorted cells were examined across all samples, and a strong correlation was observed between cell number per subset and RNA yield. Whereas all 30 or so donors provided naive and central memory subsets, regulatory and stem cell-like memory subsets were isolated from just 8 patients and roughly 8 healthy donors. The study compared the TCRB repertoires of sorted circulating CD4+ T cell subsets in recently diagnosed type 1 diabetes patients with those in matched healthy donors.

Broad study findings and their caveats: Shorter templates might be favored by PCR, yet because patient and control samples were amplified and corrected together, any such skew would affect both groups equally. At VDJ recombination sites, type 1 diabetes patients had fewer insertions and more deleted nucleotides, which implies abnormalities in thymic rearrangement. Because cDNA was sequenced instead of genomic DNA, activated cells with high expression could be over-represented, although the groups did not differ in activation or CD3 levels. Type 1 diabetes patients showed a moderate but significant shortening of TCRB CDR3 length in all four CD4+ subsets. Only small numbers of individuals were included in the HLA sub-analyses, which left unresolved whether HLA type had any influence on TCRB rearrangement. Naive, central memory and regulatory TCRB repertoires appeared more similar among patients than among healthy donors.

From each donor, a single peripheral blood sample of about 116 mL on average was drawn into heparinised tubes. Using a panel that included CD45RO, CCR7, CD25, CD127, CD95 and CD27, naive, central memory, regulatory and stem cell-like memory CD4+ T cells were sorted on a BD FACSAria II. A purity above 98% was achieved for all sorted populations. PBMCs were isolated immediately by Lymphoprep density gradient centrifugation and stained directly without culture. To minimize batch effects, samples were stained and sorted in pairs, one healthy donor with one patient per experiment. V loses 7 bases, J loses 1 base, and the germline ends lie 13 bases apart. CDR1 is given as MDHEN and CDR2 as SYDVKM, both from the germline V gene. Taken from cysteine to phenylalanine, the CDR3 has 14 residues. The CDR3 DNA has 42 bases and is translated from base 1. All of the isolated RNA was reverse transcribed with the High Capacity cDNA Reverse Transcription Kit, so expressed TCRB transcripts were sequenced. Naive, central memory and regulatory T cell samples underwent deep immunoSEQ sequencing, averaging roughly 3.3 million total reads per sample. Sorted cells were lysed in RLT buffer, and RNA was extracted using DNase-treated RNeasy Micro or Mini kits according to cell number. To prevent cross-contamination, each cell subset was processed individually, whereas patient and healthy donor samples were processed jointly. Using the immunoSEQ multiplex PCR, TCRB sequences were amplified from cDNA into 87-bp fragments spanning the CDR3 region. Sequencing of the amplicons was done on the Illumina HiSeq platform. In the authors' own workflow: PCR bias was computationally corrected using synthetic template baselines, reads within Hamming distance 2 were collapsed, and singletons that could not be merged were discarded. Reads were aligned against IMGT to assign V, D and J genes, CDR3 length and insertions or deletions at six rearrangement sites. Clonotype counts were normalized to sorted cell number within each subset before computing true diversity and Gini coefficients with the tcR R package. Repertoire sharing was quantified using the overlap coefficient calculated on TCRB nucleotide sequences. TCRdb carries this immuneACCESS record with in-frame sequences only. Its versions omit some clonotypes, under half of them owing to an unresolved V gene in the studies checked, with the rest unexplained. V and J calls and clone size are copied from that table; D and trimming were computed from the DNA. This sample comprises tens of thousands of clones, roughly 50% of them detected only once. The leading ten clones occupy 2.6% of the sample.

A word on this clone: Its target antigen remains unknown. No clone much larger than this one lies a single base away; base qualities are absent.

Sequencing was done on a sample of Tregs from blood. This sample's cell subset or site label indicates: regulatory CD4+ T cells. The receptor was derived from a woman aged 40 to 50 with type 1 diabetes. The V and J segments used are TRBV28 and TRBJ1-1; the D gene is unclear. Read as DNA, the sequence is TGTGCCAGCAAGAGGAGGGCGTGGAACACTGAAGCTTTCTTT. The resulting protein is CASKRRAWNTEAFF.